The 5 T cell receptor beta chains below were found in one sample sequenced in a study of blood T cell repertoires in COVID-19. Data came from immunoSEQ multiplex PCR; TCRdb stores just in-frame clones and leaves some out. The sample contains around 380,000 clones, more than 65% of which appear only once. Sequencing used peripheral blood. Source of these receptors: a human donor with acute or convalescent COVID-19. The donor label of this sample is uncertain.

This chain links TRBV6-1 with TRBJ1-5, with a weak D call TRBD1 (5 bases). Germline V CDR1 and CDR2: MNHNS, SASEGT. V was shortened by 1 base and J by 1 base, with 11 bases between the two germline ends. This CDR3 has 16 residues. DNA for the CDR3: TGTGCCAGCAGTGAAGTCACAGGCATGAGCAATCAGCCCCAGCATTTT. This sequence encodes CASSEVTGMSNQPQHF.

This chain connects TRBV12-3 or TRBV12-4 to TRBJ1-1; D unresolved. This CDR3 is built from 13 residues. The V end was cut by 5 bases, the J end by 1 base, with 8 bases between. For the CDR3, the DNA is TGTGCCAGCAGTCTCCTTCGGAACACTGAAGCTTTCTTT. Encoded protein: CASSLLRNTEAFF.

The V call is TRBV6-5, the J call TRBJ1-5; 10 nucleotides match TRBD1. Germline CDR1 reads MNHEY; CDR2 reads SVGAGI. J lost 6 bases, V lost 2 bases, and 4 bases had no gene match. The CDR3 spans 15 residues. The CDR3 loop is CASSYQTGGSQPQHF. The CDR3 DNA reads TGTGCCAGCAGTTACCAGACAGGGGGCTCTCAGCCCCAGCATTTT.

The V and J genes are TRBV5-1 and TRBJ2-7; the D is unclear. The germline CDR1 and CDR2 sequences are SGHRS and YFSETQ. V lost 3 bases to trimming and J lost 8 bases, with 3 bases between them. This CDR3 is built from 9 residues. CDR3 region: CASSSQQYF. CDR3 DNA sequence: TGCGCCAGCAGCTCTCAGCAGTACTTC.

This clone turned up a few times. The CDR3 DNA sequence: TGTGCCAGCAGGGACAGTAATAACTATGGCTACACCTTC. Translated, it gives CASRDSNNYGYTF. The V gene is TRBV27, the J gene TRBJ1-2, with D possibly being TRBD1 (6 bases). Germline loops: CDR1 MNHEY, CDR2 SMNVEV (reference sequence). Trimming removed 6 bases from V and 1 base from J, with 9 bases in between. The CDR3 is 13 amino acids.